This TCR beta chain was identified in a study of shared clonotypes between healthy human individuals. At a deep level, the assay was run. TCRdb's copy holds only in-frame clones and misses some; the assay was immunoSEQ multiplex PCR. The sample records fewer than 650,000 clones, 76% being singletons. This CDR3 spans 16 amino acids. CDR1 and CDR2 from the germline V gene are SGHDT and YYEEEE. V lost 1 base and J lost 7, with 15 bases in between. The TCR comes from a woman in her 40s in good health. Some clones in this sample may be carry-over from other donors' samples. The sample was PBMCs. The chain links TRBV5-6 to TRBJ1-6, with D unresolved. CDR3 nucleotide sequence: TGTGCCAGCAGCTTGAAGGTTACCAGTTTAAATTCACCCCTCCACTTT. Protein product: CASSLKVTSLNSPLHF. Using reference TRBV5-6 and TRBJ1-6 for the parts outside the CDR3, the full variable domain is DAGVTQSPTHLIKTRGQQVTLRCSPKSGHDTVSWYQQALGQGPQFIFQYYEEEERQRGNFPDRFSGHQFPNYSSELNVNALLLGDSALYLCASSLKVTSLNSPLHFGNGTRLTVT.